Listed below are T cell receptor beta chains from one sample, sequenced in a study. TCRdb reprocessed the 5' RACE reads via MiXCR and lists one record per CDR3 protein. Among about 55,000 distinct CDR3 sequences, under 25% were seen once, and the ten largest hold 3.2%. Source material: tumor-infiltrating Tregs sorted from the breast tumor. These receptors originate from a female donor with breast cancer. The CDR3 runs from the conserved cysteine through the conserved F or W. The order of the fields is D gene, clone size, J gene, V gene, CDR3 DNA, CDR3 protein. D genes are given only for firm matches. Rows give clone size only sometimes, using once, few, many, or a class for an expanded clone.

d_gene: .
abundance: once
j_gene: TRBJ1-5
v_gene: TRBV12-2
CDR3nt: TGTGCAAGGTGCCTTGGACCGGGGAATCAGCCCCAGCATTTT
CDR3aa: CARCLGPGNQPQHF

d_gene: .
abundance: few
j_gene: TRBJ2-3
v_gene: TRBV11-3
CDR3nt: TGTGCCAGCAGCTTGGGGACAACCACAGATACGCAGTATTTT
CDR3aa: CASSLGTTTDTQYF

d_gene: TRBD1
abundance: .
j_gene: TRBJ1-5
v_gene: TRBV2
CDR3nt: TGTGCCAGCGTGATAGGGGGCAGCCAGGATCAGCCCCAGCATTTT
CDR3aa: CASVIGGSQDQPQHF

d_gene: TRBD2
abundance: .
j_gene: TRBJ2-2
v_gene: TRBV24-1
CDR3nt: TGTGCCACCAGTGAATGGACTAGCGCCACCGGGGAGCTGTTTTTT
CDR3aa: CATSEWTSATGELFF

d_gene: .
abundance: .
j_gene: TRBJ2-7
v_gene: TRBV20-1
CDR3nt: TGCAGTGCTAGAGATGGAAACGGACCGAGGGGGCAGTACTTC
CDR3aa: CSARDGNGPRGQYF

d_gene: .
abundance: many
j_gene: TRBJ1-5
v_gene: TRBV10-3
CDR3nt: TGTGCCATCAAGGCGGGTCAATATGACAATCAGCCCCAGCATTTT
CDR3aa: CAIKAGQYDNQPQHF

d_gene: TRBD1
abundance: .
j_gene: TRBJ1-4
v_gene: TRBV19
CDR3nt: TGTGCCAGCACCGAGCAGGGGGTTAATGAAAAACTGTTTTTT
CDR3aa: CASTEQGVNEKLFF

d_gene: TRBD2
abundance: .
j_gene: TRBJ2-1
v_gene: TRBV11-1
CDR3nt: TGTGCCAGCAGCTTTGGGGGGGGCTCCTACAATGAGCAGTTCTTC
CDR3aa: CASSFGGGSYNEQFF

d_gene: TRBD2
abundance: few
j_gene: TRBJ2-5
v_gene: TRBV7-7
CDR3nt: TGTGCTAGCCGCGGGGGGGCCCTAGAGACCCAGTACTTC
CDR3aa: CASRGGALETQYF

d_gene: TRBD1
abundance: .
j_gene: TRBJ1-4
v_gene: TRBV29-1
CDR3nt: TGCAGCGTGAAAGGGGGCGCGGGTAATGAAAAACTGTTTTTT
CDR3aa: CSVKGGAGNEKLFF

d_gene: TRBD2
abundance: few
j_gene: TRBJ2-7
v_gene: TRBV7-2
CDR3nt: TGTGCCAGCAGCTTTCTACGAGGTAGCGGGAGGGCCTACGAGCAGTACTTC
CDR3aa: CASSFLRGSGRAYEQYF

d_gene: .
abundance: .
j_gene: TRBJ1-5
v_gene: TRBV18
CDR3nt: TGTGCCAGCTCACCATCCGAGAATCAGCCCCAGCATTTT
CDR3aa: CASSPSENQPQHF

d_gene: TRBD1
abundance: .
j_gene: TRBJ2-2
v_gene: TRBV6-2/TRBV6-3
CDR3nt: TGTGCCAGCAGACCCCCCGACAGGGCGGCGGTCACCGGGGAGCTGTTTTTT
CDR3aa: CASRPPDRAAVTGELFF

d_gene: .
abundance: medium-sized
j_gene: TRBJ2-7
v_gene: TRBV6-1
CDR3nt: TGTGCCAGCAGGACATTACAGGTCGCGCACGAGCAGTACTTC
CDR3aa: CASRTLQVAHEQYF

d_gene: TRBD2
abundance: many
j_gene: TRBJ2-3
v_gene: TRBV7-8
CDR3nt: TGTGCCAGCAGCTCTTCTAGCGGGAGTGCGCAGTATTTT
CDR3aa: CASSSSSGSAQYF

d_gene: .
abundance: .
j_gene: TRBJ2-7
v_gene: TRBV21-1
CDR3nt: TGTGCCAGCAGCAAAGGCCGGACACTTTCCTACGAGCAGTACTTC
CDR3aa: CASSKGRTLSYEQYF

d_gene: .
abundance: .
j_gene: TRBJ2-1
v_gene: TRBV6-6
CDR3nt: TGTGCCAGCAGTTACCTATCGGGCACGCCCGGGGGCAATGAGCAGTTCTTC
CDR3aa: CASSYLSGTPGGNEQFF

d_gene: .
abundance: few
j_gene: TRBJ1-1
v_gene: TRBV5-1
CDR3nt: TGCGCCAGCAGCCTGGTAGACGGTACAACAACTGAAGCTTTCTTT
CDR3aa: CASSLVDGTTTEAFF

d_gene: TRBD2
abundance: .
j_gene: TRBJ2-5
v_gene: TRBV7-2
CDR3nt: TGTGCCAGCAGCTCCCCGGGACTAGCGGGATGGGCGTGGGAGACCCAGTACTTC
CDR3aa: CASSSPGLAGWAWETQYF

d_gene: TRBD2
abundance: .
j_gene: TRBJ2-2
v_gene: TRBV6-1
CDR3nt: TGTGCCAGCATCCTTCGTTGGACTAGCGGGATCCGTAAAGGCACCGGGGAGCTGTTTTTT
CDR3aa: CASILRWTSGIRKGTGELFF